This T cell receptor (beta chain) was identified during a study of T cell responses to AZD1222 COVID-19 vaccine. Whole-study context: Pooling covered second doses at about 4 or about 12 weeks.

Of note for this clone: Its antigen is unknown.

Trimming pared 0 bases from V and 7 bases from J, leaving 17 bases between. The germline V gene encodes CDR1 SGHNT and CDR2 YYREEE (reference sequence). This CDR3 region has 15 residues. Points from the study as a whole: It should be noted that donors were predominantly white British and more often female, and clonal diversity was possibly underestimated.

Using immunoSEQ multiplex PCR, the repertoire was profiled, and TCRdb retains in-frame clones only, with some absent. The data hold about 140,000 clones, with more than 90% observed a single time. The specimen was peripheral blood, collected on day 0 of AZD1222 vaccination. The rearrangement uses TRBV5-4 and TRBJ2-7; no clear D. The TCR originated in an adult in good health. The CDR3 sequence is CASSLDPGDFREQYF. CDR3 DNA: TGTGCCAGCAGCTTGGATCCCGGAGACTTTAGAGAGCAGTACTTC.